These T cell receptor beta chains were read from a single sample in a study of T cells in Graves' hyperthyroidism and ophthalmopathy. TCRdb reanalysed the multiplex PCR reads using MiXCR and keeps one entry per CDR3 protein. The table has about 600,000 distinct CDR3 sequences, more than 14% seen once. Sequencing input: blood. The receptors derive from a woman aged 50 to 65 with Graves' ophthalmopathy. Each CDR3 is given with its conserved first and last residue. A D gene is named only where the DNA matches it firmly. Not every row has a clone size; where given, it reads once, few, many or a size class.

CDR3aa	CDR3nt	d_gene	j_gene	v_gene	abundance
CASSLSEAGGETGELFF	TGTGCCAGCAGCTTATCCGAAGCGGGAGGTGAAACCGGGGAGCTGTTTTTT	TRBD2	TRBJ2-2	TRBV7-6	-
CASSPLRRNRAGVNTEAFF	TGTGCCAGCAGCCCCTTAAGAAGGAACAGGGCGGGGGTGAACACTGAAGCTTTCTTT	-	TRBJ1-1	TRBV3-1	many
CASSERLAGIYEQYF	TGTGCCAGCAGTGAGAGACTAGCGGGAATCTACGAGCAGTACTTC	TRBD2	TRBJ2-7	TRBV2	many
CASSWAEYNEQFF	TGTGCCAGCAGCTGGGCCGAATACAATGAGCAGTTCTTC	-	TRBJ2-1	TRBV2	many
CASSQRSGRDNEQFF	TGCGCCAGCAGCCAACGTTCAGGTCGAGACAATGAGCAGTTCTTC	-	TRBJ2-1	TRBV7-9	-
CASSPSYNSPLHF	TGTGCCAGCAGCCCATCATATAATTCACCCCTCCACTTT	-	TRBJ1-6	TRBV11-3	many
CASSLATTGKAGELFF	TGCGCCAGCAGCTTGGCCACGACAGGGAAGGCCGGGGAGCTGTTTTTT	TRBD1	TRBJ2-2	TRBV5-1	many
CAIARTGTDEKLFF	TGTGCCATCGCCCGGACAGGGACGGATGAAAAACTGTTTTTT	TRBD1	TRBJ1-4	TRBV10-3	few
CASSLALTSTGELFF	TGCGCCAGCAGCTTGGCGCTGACAAGCACCGGGGAGCTGTTTTTT	-	TRBJ2-2	TRBV5-1	few
CAGTRQGAFGAFF	TGTGCCGGAACCAGACAGGGGGCATTCGGGGCTTTCTTT	TRBD1	TRBJ1-1	TRBV30	many
CASSFAVSGRYEQYF	TGTGCCAGCAGTTTTGCGGTTAGCGGGAGATACGAGCAGTACTTC	TRBD2	TRBJ2-7	TRBV28	many
CASRLGWASGADTQYF	TGTGCCAGCCGCCTCGGGTGGGCTAGCGGCGCAGATACGCAGTATTTT	TRBD2	TRBJ2-3	TRBV6-1	many
CASSYLPFGLAGEREFPDTQYF	TGCGCCAGCAGCTACCTACCTTTCGGACTAGCGGGAGAGAGAGAGTTCCCAGATACGCAGTATTTT	TRBD2	TRBJ2-3	TRBV5-1	many